This TCR beta chain was documented in a study of Ad26.COV2.S vaccination and SARS-CoV-2 variants. With regard to this clone: Its antigen is still unknown.

The study, taken as a whole, reports: The breadth of spike-specific CD8+ and CD4+ T cell responses after vaccination was reportedly substantial.

The CDR3 loop spans 18 amino acids. With V trimmed by 2 bases and J by 1 base, 6 bases remained unmatched. Germline V lookup: CDR1 SGHNT, CDR2 YYREEE (reference sequence). Measured with immunoSEQ multiplex PCR; TCRdb has only the in-frame clones, and not every one. Of hundreds of thousands of clones in the sample, 75% to 90% were seen once. Treatment denoted: about 20 received Ad26.COV2.S at low or high dose, single or two shots; roughly five received placebo; per-sample allocation not given. Sampling took place 63 days after the first vaccine or placebo injection. This chain links TRBV5-4 with TRBJ2-1, with 13 bases aligning to TRBD2. The sequence derives from a person aged 18-60 years who received the Ad26.COV2.S COVID-19 vaccine or a placebo. Sequencing used peripheral blood, obtained in a trial of Ad26.COV2.S vaccine versus placebo. This CDR3 is CASSLATSGRSSYNEQFF. The CDR3 coding sequence is TGTGCCAGCAGCTTAGCGACTAGCGGGAGGTCTTCCTACAATGAGCAGTTCTTC.